This TCR beta chain derives from a study of OX40 agonist ivuxolimab in advanced cancers. Across the whole study: Patients assigned to dose escalation were diagnosed with hepatocellular carcinoma, melanoma, renal cell or head and neck cancer.

The V and J ends lost 2 bases and 0 bases respectively, with 7 bases between them. Germline CDR1 LNHDA, CDR2 SQIVND (reference sequence). The CDR3 consists of 15 residues. Repertoires were generated with immunoSEQ multiplex PCR, while TCRdb's copy carries only in-frame clones and drops some. The repertoire has approximately 81,000 clones, approximately 94% of them found once; the top ten carry about 13%. This clone occurred once. The antigen remains unidentified. General study results and limits: At 0.1 to 3.0 mg/kg, CD4+ and CD8+ blood T cells expanded clonally by week 6.

The source of this sequence is an adult with an advanced solid tumor such as melanoma, head and neck, liver or kidney cancer. The chain recombines TRBV19 with TRBJ2-2; no definite D call. Sequenced material: CD4+ or CD8+ T cells sorted from blood, taken in a trial of the OX40 agonist ivuxolimab. The chain's CDR3 is CASSINYANTGELFF. For the CDR3, the DNA is TGTGCCAGTAGTATAAATTACGCGAACACCGGGGAGCTGTTTTTT.